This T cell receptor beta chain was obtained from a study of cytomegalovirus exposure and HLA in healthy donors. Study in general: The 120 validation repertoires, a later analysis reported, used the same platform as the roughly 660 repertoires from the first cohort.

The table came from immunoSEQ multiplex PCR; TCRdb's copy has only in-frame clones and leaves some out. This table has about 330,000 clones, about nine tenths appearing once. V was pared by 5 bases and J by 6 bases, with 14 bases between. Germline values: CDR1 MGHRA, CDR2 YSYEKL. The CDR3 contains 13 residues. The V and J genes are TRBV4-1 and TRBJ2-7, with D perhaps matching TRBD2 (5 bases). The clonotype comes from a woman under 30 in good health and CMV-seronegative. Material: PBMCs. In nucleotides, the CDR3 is TGCGCCAGCAGCTATCCCAGTGGGAGCGAGCAGTACTTC. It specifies CASSYPSGSEQYF.